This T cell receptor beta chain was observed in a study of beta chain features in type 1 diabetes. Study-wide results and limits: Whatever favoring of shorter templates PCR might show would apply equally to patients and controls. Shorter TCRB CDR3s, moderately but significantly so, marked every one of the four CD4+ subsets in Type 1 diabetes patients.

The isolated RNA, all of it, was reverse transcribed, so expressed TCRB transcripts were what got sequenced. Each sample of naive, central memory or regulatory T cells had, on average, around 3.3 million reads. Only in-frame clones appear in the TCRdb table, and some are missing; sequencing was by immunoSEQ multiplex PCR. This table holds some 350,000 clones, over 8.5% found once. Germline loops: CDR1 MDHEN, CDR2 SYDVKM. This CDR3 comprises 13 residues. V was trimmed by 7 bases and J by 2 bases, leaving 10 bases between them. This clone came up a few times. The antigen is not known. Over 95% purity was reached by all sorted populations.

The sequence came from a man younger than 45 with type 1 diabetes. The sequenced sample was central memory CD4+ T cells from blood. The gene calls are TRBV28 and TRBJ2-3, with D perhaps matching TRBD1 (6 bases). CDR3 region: CASTGVPTDTQYF. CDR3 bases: TGTGCCAGCACAGGGGTCCCCACAGATACGCAGTATTTT.